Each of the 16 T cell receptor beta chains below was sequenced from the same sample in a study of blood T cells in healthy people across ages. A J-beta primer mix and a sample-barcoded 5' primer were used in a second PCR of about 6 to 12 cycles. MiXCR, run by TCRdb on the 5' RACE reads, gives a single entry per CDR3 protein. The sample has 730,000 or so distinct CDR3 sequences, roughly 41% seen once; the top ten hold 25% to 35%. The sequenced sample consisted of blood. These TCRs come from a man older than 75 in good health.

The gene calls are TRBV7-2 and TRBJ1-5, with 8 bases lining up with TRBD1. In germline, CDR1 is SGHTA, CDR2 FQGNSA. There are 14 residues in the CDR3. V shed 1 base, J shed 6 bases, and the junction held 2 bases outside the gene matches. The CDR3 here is CASSLGQGAQPQHF. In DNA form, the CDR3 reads TGTGCCAGCAGCTTAGGGCAGGGGGCTCAGCCCCAGCATTTT.

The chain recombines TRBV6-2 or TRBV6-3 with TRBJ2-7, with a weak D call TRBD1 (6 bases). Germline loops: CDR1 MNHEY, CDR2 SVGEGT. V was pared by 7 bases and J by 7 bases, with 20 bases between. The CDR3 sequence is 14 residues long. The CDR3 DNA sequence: TGTGCCAGCAATCAGGGGAGCTCCCACAATGAGCAGTACTTC. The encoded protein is CASNQGSSHNEQYF.

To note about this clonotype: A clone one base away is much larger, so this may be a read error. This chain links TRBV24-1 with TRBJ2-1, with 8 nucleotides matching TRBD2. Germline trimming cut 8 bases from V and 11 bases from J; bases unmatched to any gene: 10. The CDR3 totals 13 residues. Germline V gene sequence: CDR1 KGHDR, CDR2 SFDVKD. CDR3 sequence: CATNEGSGSQQFF. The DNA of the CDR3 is TGTGCCACCAATGAAGGAAGCGGGAGTCAGCAGTTCTTC.

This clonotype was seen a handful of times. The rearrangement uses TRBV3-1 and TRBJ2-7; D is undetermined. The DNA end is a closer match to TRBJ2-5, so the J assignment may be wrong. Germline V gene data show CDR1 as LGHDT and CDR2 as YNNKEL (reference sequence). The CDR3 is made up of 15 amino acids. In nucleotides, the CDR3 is TGTGCCAGCAGCCAAGTAATCAGGAATAAAGAGACCCAGTACTTC. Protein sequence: CASSQVIRNKETQYF.

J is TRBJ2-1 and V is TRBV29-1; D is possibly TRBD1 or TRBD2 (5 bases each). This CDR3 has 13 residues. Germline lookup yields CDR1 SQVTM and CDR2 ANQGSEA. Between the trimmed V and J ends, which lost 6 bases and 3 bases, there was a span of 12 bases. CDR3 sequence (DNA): TGCAGCGTAACCGGGACCGACTACAATGAGCAGTTCTTC. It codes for CSVTGTDYNEQFF.

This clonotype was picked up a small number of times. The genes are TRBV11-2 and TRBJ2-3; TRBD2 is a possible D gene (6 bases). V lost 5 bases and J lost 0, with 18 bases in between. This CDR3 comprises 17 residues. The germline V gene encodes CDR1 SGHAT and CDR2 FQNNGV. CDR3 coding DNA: TGTGCCAGCAGCCTTAGCGGAGGGGTGTCTAGCACAGATACGCAGTATTTT. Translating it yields CASSLSGGVSSTDTQYF. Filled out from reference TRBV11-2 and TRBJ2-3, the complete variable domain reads EAGVAQSPRYKIIEKRQSVAFWCNPISGHATLYWYQQILGQGPKLLIQFQNNGVVDDSQLPKDRFSAERLKGVDSTLKIQPAKLEDSAVYLCASSLSGGVSSTDTQYFGPGTRLTVL.

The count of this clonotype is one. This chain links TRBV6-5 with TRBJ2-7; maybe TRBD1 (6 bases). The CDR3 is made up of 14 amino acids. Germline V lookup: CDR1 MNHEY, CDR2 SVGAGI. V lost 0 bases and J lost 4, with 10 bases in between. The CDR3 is CASSYSPGEYEQYF. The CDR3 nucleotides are TGTGCCAGCAGTTACTCTCCAGGGGAATACGAGCAGTACTTC.

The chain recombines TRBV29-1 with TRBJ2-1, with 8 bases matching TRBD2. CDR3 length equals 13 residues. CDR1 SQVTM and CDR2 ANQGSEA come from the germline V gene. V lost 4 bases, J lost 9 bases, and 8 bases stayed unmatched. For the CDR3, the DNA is TGCAGCGTTGGACGAGCGGGGGAGGGTGAGCAGTTCTTC. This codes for CSVGRAGEGEQFF.

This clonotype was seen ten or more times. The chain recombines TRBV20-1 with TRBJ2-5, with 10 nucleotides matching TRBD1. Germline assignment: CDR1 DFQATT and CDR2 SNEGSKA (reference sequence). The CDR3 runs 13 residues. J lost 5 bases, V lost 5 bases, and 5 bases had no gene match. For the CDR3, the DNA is TGCAGTGCTGGAAGGGACAGGGGCGAGACCCAGTACTTC. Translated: CSAGRDRGETQYF.

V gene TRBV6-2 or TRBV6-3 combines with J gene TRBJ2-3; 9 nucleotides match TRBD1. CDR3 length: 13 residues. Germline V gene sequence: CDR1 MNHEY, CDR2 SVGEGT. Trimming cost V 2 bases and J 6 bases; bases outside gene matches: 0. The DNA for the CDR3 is TGTGCCAGCAGTTACGACAGGGGGGATACGCAGTATTTT. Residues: CASSYDRGDTQYF.

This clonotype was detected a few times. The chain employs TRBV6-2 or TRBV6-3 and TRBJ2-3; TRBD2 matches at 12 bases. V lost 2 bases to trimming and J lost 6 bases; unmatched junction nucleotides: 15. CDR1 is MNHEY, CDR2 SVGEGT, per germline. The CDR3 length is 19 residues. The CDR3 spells CASSYVQTTSGRSVDTQYF. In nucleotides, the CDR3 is TGTGCCAGCAGTTACGTCCAGACCACTAGCGGGAGGTCTGTGGATACGCAGTATTTT.

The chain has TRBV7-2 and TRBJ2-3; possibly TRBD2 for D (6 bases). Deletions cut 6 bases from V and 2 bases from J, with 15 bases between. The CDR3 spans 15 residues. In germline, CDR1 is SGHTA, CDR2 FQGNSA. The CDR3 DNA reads TGTGCCAGCAGGCCCTCTAGCGCCGTCACAGATACGCAGTATTTT. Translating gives CASRPSSAVTDTQYF.

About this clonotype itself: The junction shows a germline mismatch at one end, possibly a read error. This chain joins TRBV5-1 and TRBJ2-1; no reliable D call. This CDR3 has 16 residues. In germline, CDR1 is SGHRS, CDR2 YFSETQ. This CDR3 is CASSLAGSVTYNGQFF. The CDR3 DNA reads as TGCGCCAGCAGCTTGGCCGGCAGCGTTACCTACAATGGGCAGTTCTTC.

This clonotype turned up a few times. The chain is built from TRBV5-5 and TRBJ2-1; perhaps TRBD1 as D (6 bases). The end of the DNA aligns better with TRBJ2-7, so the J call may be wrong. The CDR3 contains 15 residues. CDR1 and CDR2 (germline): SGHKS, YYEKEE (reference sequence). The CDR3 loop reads CASSPNRDSYNEQYF. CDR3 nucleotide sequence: TGTGCCAGCAGCCCCAACAGGGATTCCTACAATGAGCAGTACTTC.

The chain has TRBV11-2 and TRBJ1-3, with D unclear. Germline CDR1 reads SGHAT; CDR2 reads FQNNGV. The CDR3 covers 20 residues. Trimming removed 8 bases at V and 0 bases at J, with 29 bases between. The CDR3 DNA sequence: TGTGCCAGCGTTTCGGGGTTGTTCGGTGGCGGCAACCACTCTGGAAACACCATATATTTT. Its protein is CASVSGLFGGGNHSGNTIYF.

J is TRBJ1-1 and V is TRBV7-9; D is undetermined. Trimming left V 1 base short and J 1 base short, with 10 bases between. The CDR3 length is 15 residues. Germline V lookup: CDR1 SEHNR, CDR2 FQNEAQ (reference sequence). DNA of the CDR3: TGTGCCAGCAGCTTAGAACCCCCGGCGAACACTGAAGCTTTCTTT. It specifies CASSLEPPANTEAFF.